Below are 23 T cell receptor beta chains sequenced from a single sample in a study of cytomegalovirus exposure and HLA in healthy donors. The study ran its PCR with 60 Vbeta and 13 Jbeta primers. TCRdb's copy holds only in-frame clones and misses some; the assay was immunoSEQ multiplex PCR. Recorded for this sample: 55,000 to 65,000 clones. Material: PBMCs. Receptors originate from a young woman in good health and CMV-seronegative.

The chain uses TRBV6-1 and TRBJ2-5; 12 bases map to TRBD1. Germline V gene sequence: CDR1 MNHNS, CDR2 SASEGT. This CDR3 has 15 residues. The junction had 1 base not matched to a gene; V was cut back by 1 base and J by 4 bases. The CDR3 region has the DNA TGTGCCAGCAGTGAAGGGGGACAGGGGGCAGAGACCCAGTACTTC. This encodes CASSEGGQGAETQYF.

The V and J genes are TRBV9 and TRBJ1-1; 7 nucleotides agree with TRBD1. The CDR3 loop spans 14 amino acids. J was trimmed by 4 bases and V by 1 base; bases with no gene match: 4. Germline V lookup: CDR1 SGDLS, CDR2 YYNGEE. Here the CDR3 reads CASSVSSGGTEAFF. CDR3 DNA: TGTGCCAGCAGCGTAAGCTCAGGGGGCACTGAAGCTTTCTTT.

DNA of the CDR3: TGTGCCAGCAGCCCGTCAGCGGGGGCCCTCCTTTCACCCCTCCACTTT. This translates into CASSPSAGALLSPLHF. V and J are TRBV9 and TRBJ1-6, with TRBD1 as a possible D gene (6 bases). This CDR3 region has 16 residues. The V gene's germline CDR1 is SGDLS and CDR2 YYNGEE. V shed 4 bases and J shed 9 bases, with 20 bases lying between them.

The V call is TRBV7-2, the J call TRBJ1-1, with 9 bases that match TRBD1. Germline loops: CDR1 SGHTA, CDR2 FQGNSA. V lost 4 bases, J lost 1 base, and 1 base stayed unmatched. This CDR3 contains 14 residues. CDR3 nucleotides: TGTGCCAGCAGCTCGGACAGGGGGAACACTGAAGCTTTCTTT. Translation: CASSSDRGNTEAFF.

This rearrangement joins TRBV25-1 to TRBJ2-4, with 12 nucleotides matching TRBD2. CDR3 length: 18 residues. After removal of 3 bases from V and 3 bases from J, the junction contained 9 bases not matched to a gene. The germline gives CDR1 MGHDK, CDR2 SYGVNS. The CDR3 DNA reads TGTGCCAGCAGTGACCGGACTAGCGGGGCTACAGGCAAAAACATTCAGTACTTC. Translating it yields CASSDRTSGATGKNIQYF.

The chain couples TRBV27 to TRBJ2-5, with D perhaps matching TRBD1 (6 bases). V was trimmed by 2 bases and J by 5 bases, leaving 9 bases between them. Per the germline V gene, CDR1 is MNHEY and CDR2 is SMNVEV (reference sequence). The CDR3 has 13 residues. CDR3 DNA sequence: TGTGCCAGCAGTTTAGGGGGCCTTGAGACCCAGTACTTC. This sequence encodes CASSLGGLETQYF.

This sequence joins TRBV7-2 and TRBJ2-7; TRBD2 might be the D (6 bases). This CDR3 has 14 amino acids. The V gene's germline CDR1 is SGHTA and CDR2 FQGNSA. The V end was cut by 5 bases, the J end by 3 bases, with 14 bases between. The CDR3 DNA follows: TGTGCCAGCAGCCCGGGACTTGGAAGCTACGAGCAGTACTTC. It is translated as CASSPGLGSYEQYF.

V usage is TRBV6-5 and J usage is TRBJ2-1; possible D gene TRBD2, 5 bases. This CDR3 comprises 14 residues. Per germline, CDR1 MNHEY and CDR2 SVGAGI. V lost 5 bases, J lost 4 bases, and 12 bases lay in between. The CDR3 spells CASSQHGDYNEQFF. The CDR3 DNA follows: TGTGCCAGCAGTCAACACGGGGATTACAATGAGCAGTTCTTC.

Here the CDR3 DNA reads TGTGCCAGCAGTGAAGGGGGGACCGCCTACGAGCAGTACTTC. This translates into CASSEGGTAYEQYF. The rearrangement links TRBV25-1 to TRBJ2-7; a weak D match, TRBD2 (6 bases). This CDR3 is built from 14 residues. Trimming stripped 2 bases from V and 2 bases from J, with 10 bases between. Looked up from germline, CDR1 is MGHDK and CDR2 is SYGVNS.

Note on this clone: The identical CDR3 is also encoded by other nucleotide sequences in the sample. This chain uses TRBV4-2 with TRBJ1-6; TRBD1 agrees at 8 bases. Unmatched junction bases numbered 9, after V lost 4 bases and J lost 10 bases. Germline V gene sequence: CDR1 LGHNA, CDR2 YNFKEQ. The CDR3 covers 15 residues. The CDR3 spells CASSRPGQGDSPLHF. DNA for the CDR3: TGTGCCAGCAGCCGCCCAGGACAGGGAGACTCACCCCTCCACTTT.

V usage is TRBV18 and J usage is TRBJ2-7, with 8 positions matching TRBD2. Germline assignment: CDR1 KGHSH and CDR2 LQKENI. The CDR3 is 15 amino acids. Trimming cost V 1 base and J 5 bases; bases outside gene matches: 7. CDR3 in DNA: TGTGCCAGCTCACCACGGGGCAGCGGGGGCGACGAGCAGTACTTC. This gives the protein CASSPRGSGGDEQYF. Looking up the rest from reference TRBV18 and TRBJ2-7 gives the full variable domain: NAGVMQNPRHLVRRRGQEARLRCSPMKGHSHVYWYRQLPEEGLKFMVYLQKENIIDESGMPKERFSAEFPKEGPSILRIQQVVRGDSAAYFCASSPRGSGGDEQYFGPGTRLTVT.

The CDR3 loop is CASSALQGLFEQFF. The DNA of the CDR3 is TGTGCCAGCAGCGCCTTACAGGGGCTGTTCGAGCAGTTCTTC. The V and J genes are TRBV11-2 and TRBJ2-1, with 7 bases lining up with TRBD1. Germline V gene sequence: CDR1 SGHAT, CDR2 FQNNGV. The CDR3 extends over 14 amino acids. J gave up 10 bases and V 5 bases, and 11 bases lay outside the gene matches.

The chain employs TRBV2 and TRBJ1-1; no clear D. Trimming took off 4 bases at V and 1 base at J, with 10 bases between the two ends. The CDR3 totals 14 residues. In germline, CDR1 is SNHLY, CDR2 FYNNEI. CDR3 sequence: CASSARRENTEAFF. DNA for the CDR3: TGTGCCAGCAGTGCCAGGCGGGAGAACACTGAAGCTTTCTTT. Based on the CDR3 plus reference TRBV2 and TRBJ1-1, the full variable domain is EPEVTQTPSHQVTQMGQEVILRCVPISNHLYFYWYRQILGQKVEFLVSFYNNEISEKSEIFDDQFSVERPDGSNFTLKIRSTKLEDSAMYFCASSARRENTEAFFGQGTRLTVV.

In the case of this clone: In the same sample, other DNA sequences code for this CDR3. V is TRBV5-1 and J is TRBJ1-2; maybe TRBD1 (5 bases). Deletions cut 3 bases from V and 1 base from J, with 10 bases between. Per germline, CDR1 SGHRS and CDR2 YFSETQ. The CDR3 is 14 residues long. CDR3 sequence: CASSSQGGNYGYTF. The DNA for the CDR3 is TGCGCCAGCAGCTCCCAGGGAGGTAACTATGGCTACACCTTC.

The chain couples TRBV5-1 to TRBJ1-1; tentatively, D is TRBD1 (5 bases). Trimming pared 7 bases from V and 0 bases from J, leaving 13 bases between. This CDR3 comprises 14 residues. CDR1 and CDR2 from the germline V gene are SGHRS and YFSETQ. This CDR3 reads CASFTGLMNTEAFF. The CDR3 coding sequence is TGCGCCAGCTTCACGGGACTCATGAACACTGAAGCTTTCTTT.

This sequence joins TRBV9 and TRBJ2-7; possibly TRBD1 for D (5 bases). Germline values: CDR1 SGDLS, CDR2 YYNGEE. V lost 3 bases, J lost 6 bases, and 16 bases lay in between. The CDR3 loop spans 14 amino acids. The CDR3 DNA is TGTGCCAGCAGCGCGCAGGTGGATAGGGGCGAGCAGTACTTC. Its translation: CASSAQVDRGEQYF. The full variable domain, with the rest looked up from reference TRBV9 and TRBJ2-7, is DSGVTQTPKHLITATGQRVTLRCSPRSGDLSVYWYQQSLDQGLQFLIQYYNGEERAKGNILERFSAQQFPDLHSELNLSSLELGDSALYFCASSAQVDRGEQYFGPGTRLTVT.

The chain couples TRBV5-1 to TRBJ2-1, with 14 positions matching TRBD2. The CDR3 length is 21 residues. The germline gives CDR1 SGHRS, CDR2 YFSETQ. The J segment lost 2 bases and the V segment lost 0 bases, leaving 13 bases of the junction unmatched. CDR3 loop: CASSLGFIGLAGGLAYNEQFF. CDR3 coding DNA: TGCGCCAGCAGCTTGGGCTTTATAGGACTAGCGGGGGGACTAGCCTACAATGAGCAGTTCTTC.

Remarks on this clone: At one boundary the junction diverges from the germline segment, which might be a read error. The chain employs TRBV29-1 and TRBJ2-1; 10 nucleotides line up with TRBD2. Per germline, CDR1 SQVTM and CDR2 ANQGSEA. The CDR3 sequence is 15 residues long. The CDR3 DNA follows: TGCAGCGCTTACCCTAGCGGGGGCTCCGACAATGAGCAGTTCTTC. Its translation: CSAYPSGGSDNEQFF.

J is TRBJ1-1 and V is TRBV10-1; D perhaps matches TRBD1 (5 bases). Trimming cost V 0 bases and J 10 bases, with 15 bases left between them. This CDR3 comprises 14 residues. Germline V lookup: CDR1 WNHNN, CDR2 SYGVQD (reference sequence). This chain's CDR3 is CASSESKARVGAFF. The CDR3 nucleotides read TGCGCCAGCAGTGAGTCGAAGGCCAGGGTGGGAGCTTTCTTT.

The chain uses TRBV6-5 and TRBJ2-7, with a possible D match to TRBD2 (6 bases). The CDR3 is made up of 16 amino acids. The ends were cut back, 0 bases at V and 2 bases at J, with 14 bases in the middle. The germline V gene encodes CDR1 MNHEY and CDR2 SVGAGI. The CDR3 spells CASSYSMGGNTYEQYF. The CDR3 nucleotides are TGTGCCAGCAGTTACTCGATGGGGGGTAACACCTACGAGCAGTACTTC.

The chain carries TRBV9 and TRBJ2-6, with 7 bases identical to TRBD2. V was clipped by 10 bases and J by 0 bases; unmatched bases: 7. CDR3 size: 15 residues. Germline-derived CDR1 and CDR2 are SGDLS and YYNGEE. CDR3 in amino acids: CAAGRHSSGANVLTF. The DNA of the CDR3 is TGTGCCGCCGGGAGGCACAGCTCTGGGGCCAACGTCCTGACTTTC.

The V and J genes are TRBV4-1 and TRBJ2-2, with 12 bases fitting TRBD2. Germline V lookup: CDR1 MGHRA, CDR2 YSYEKL. V lost 1 base and J lost 8; bases outside the gene matches: 8. CDR3 length: 17 residues. The CDR3 loop is CASSQGLAGAVGGELFF. Written as DNA, the CDR3 is TGCGCCAGCAGCCAAGGACTAGCGGGGGCAGTTGGGGGGGAGCTGTTTTTT.

The chain is built from TRBV7-2 and TRBJ2-7; D is perhaps TRBD2 (6 bases). CDR3 length: 12 amino acids. Germline V gives CDR1 SGHTA, CDR2 FQGNSA. V lost 2 bases and J lost 7, with 9 bases in between. CDR3 loop: CASSLNREEQYF. The CDR3 nucleotides read TGTGCCAGCAGCTTAAACCGGGAGGAGCAGTACTTC.